These T cell receptor beta chains were read from a single sample in a study of T cell responses to AZD1222 COVID-19 vaccine. Clones were read by immunoSEQ multiplex PCR, and TCRdb kept only the in-frame ones, dropping some. The sample lists fewer than 150,000 clones, about nine tenths occurring once. Sequencing was performed on peripheral blood, taken on day 0 of AZD1222 vaccination. These receptors all come from an adult in good health. The CDR3 runs from the conserved cysteine through the conserved F or W. The D gene is left open where the match is weak. Some rows have no size entry. The others give once, few or many, or a class for an expanded clone.

clone size: .
J gene: TRBJ1-3
D gene: .
V gene: TRBV29-1
CDR3 DNA: TGCAGCGTTGTAGGGAGGTCTGGAAACACCATATATTTT
CDR3 protein: CSVVGRSGNTIYF

clone size: .
J gene: TRBJ1-1
D gene: .
V gene: TRBV7-9
CDR3 DNA: TGTGCCAGCAGCTTAGCTAGAAGCAGGGCTCTGAACACTGAAGCTTTCTTT
CDR3 protein: CASSLARSRALNTEAFF

clone size: .
J gene: TRBJ1-2
D gene: .
V gene: TRBV7-8
CDR3 DNA: TGTGCCAGCAGTTCCCGCCTACAGGGAAACTATGGCTACACCTTC
CDR3 protein: CASSSRLQGNYGYTF

clone size: once
J gene: TRBJ1-6
D gene: .
V gene: TRBV27
CDR3 DNA: TGTGCCAGCAGCCTCTTCGGGGGTAATTCACCCCTCCACTTT
CDR3 protein: CASSLFGGNSPLHF

clone size: .
J gene: TRBJ2-7
D gene: .
V gene: TRBV9
CDR3 DNA: TGTGCCAGCAGCGTTGATGCCCTGAGCTCCTACGAGCAGTACTTC
CDR3 protein: CASSVDALSSYEQYF

clone size: .
J gene: TRBJ1-6
D gene: .
V gene: TRBV5-4
CDR3 DNA: TGTGCCAGCAGCTTGGATGGAGGGAAGTTAAATTCACCCCTCCACTTT
CDR3 protein: CASSLDGGKLNSPLHF

clone size: .
J gene: TRBJ2-7
D gene: .
V gene: TRBV3-1/TRBV3-2
CDR3 DNA: TGTGCCAGCAGCCACGGGGCCGCGGGCTACGAGCAGTACTTC
CDR3 protein: CASSHGAAGYEQYF

clone size: .
J gene: TRBJ2-3
D gene: .
V gene: TRBV25-1
CDR3 DNA: TGTGCCAGCACACAAGGGGGCACAGATACGCAGTATTTT
CDR3 protein: CASTQGGTDTQYF

clone size: .
J gene: TRBJ1-2
D gene: .
V gene: TRBV9
CDR3 DNA: TGTGCCAGCAGCACCCCGGGACTCCTCTATGGCTACACCTTC
CDR3 protein: CASSTPGLLYGYTF

clone size: .
J gene: TRBJ1-2
D gene: .
V gene: TRBV11-3
CDR3 DNA: TGTGCCAGCAGCGAGACGGCAGGGGACTATGGCTACACCTTC
CDR3 protein: CASSETAGDYGYTF

clone size: .
J gene: TRBJ2-7
D gene: TRBD2
V gene: TRBV11-3
CDR3 DNA: TGTGCCAGCAGCCCCGAGGGCGGGAGGCTCGAGCAGTACTTC
CDR3 protein: CASSPEGGRLEQYF

clone size: .
J gene: TRBJ2-3
D gene: .
V gene: TRBV6-4
CDR3 DNA: TGTGCCAGCAGTGATGGAAGCGGGAGCACAGATACGCAGTATTTT
CDR3 protein: CASSDGSGSTDTQYF

clone size: .
J gene: TRBJ2-4
D gene: TRBD2
V gene: TRBV5-4
CDR3 DNA: TGTGCCAGCAGCCCCCGAACGGGGGGAAACATTCAGTACTTC
CDR3 protein: CASSPRTGGNIQYF

clone size: .
J gene: TRBJ2-7
D gene: .
V gene: TRBV6-2/TRBV6-3
CDR3 DNA: TGTGCCAGCAGTTACCTTAGCGTCTACGAGCAGTACTTC
CDR3 protein: CASSYLSVYEQYF

clone size: .
J gene: TRBJ1-3
D gene: .
V gene: TRBV5-1
CDR3 DNA: TGCGCCAGCAGCTTCGACGACTACTACTCTGGAAACACCATATATTTT
CDR3 protein: CASSFDDYYSGNTIYF

clone size: .
J gene: TRBJ2-3
D gene: .
V gene: TRBV18
CDR3 DNA: TGTGCCAGCTCACCTTGGTCGGGGTCGGGCACAGATACGCAGTATTTT
CDR3 protein: CASSPWSGSGTDTQYF

clone size: once
J gene: TRBJ1-1
D gene: .
V gene: TRBV14
CDR3 DNA: TGTGCCAGCAGCCAAGACGGCGGGTATGCTGGAACTGAAGCTTTCTTT
CDR3 protein: CASSQDGGYAGTEAFF

clone size: .
J gene: TRBJ1-1
D gene: TRBD1
V gene: TRBV15
CDR3 DNA: TGTGCCACCAGCCGAAAGACAGGGTACACTGAAGCTTTCTTT
CDR3 protein: CATSRKTGYTEAFF

clone size: .
J gene: TRBJ2-5
D gene: TRBD2
V gene: TRBV7-2
CDR3 DNA: TGTGCCAGCAGCTTCGCGGGGGTCAGAGAGACCCAGTACTTC
CDR3 protein: CASSFAGVRETQYF

clone size: .
J gene: TRBJ2-3
D gene: TRBD1
V gene: TRBV5-4
CDR3 DNA: TGTGCCAGCAGCTATAGGGACAGGGGAGGGAGAGATACGCAGTATTTT
CDR3 protein: CASSYRDRGGRDTQYF

clone size: .
J gene: TRBJ1-5
D gene: .
V gene: TRBV5-1
CDR3 DNA: TGCGCCAGCAGCTTGGGGGAATCGAATAGCAATCAGCCCCAGCATTTT
CDR3 protein: CASSLGESNSNQPQHF

clone size: once
J gene: TRBJ2-5
D gene: TRBD2
V gene: TRBV7-2
CDR3 DNA: TGTGCCAGCAGCCCGATAGCGGGAGGGGAGACCCAGTACTTC
CDR3 protein: CASSPIAGGETQYF

clone size: .
J gene: TRBJ2-7
D gene: TRBD1
V gene: TRBV3-1/TRBV3-2
CDR3 DNA: TGTGCCAGCAGCCGCATACAGGGGGCAGACTACGAGCAGTACTTC
CDR3 protein: CASSRIQGADYEQYF

clone size: .
J gene: TRBJ2-5
D gene: TRBD2
V gene: TRBV30
CDR3 DNA: TGTGCCTGGAGAGCTAGCGGGGGGGCGCAAGAGACCCAGTACTTC
CDR3 protein: CAWRASGGAQETQYF

clone size: .
J gene: TRBJ2-3
D gene: TRBD2
V gene: TRBV18
CDR3 DNA: TGTGCCAGCTCACCAGGGGTCAGCGGGGGGCCCACAGATACGCAGTATTTT
CDR3 protein: CASSPGVSGGPTDTQYF

clone size: .
J gene: TRBJ2-3
D gene: .
V gene: TRBV24-1
CDR3 DNA: TGTGCCACCAGTAAAGTCCGGGACTGGAGCACAGATACGCAGTATTTT
CDR3 protein: CATSKVRDWSTDTQYF

clone size: once
J gene: TRBJ2-7
D gene: .
V gene: TRBV6-5
CDR3 DNA: TGTGCCAGCAGTTTAGGTCCCCGGGACAACTACGAGCAGTACTTC
CDR3 protein: CASSLGPRDNYEQYF

clone size: .
J gene: TRBJ2-7
D gene: TRBD2
V gene: TRBV5-1
CDR3 DNA: TGCGCCAGCAGCTTGGCCGGACTAGCAACTTTCCACGAGCAGTACTTC
CDR3 protein: CASSLAGLATFHEQYF

clone size: once
J gene: TRBJ2-3
D gene: .
V gene: TRBV6-1
CDR3 DNA: TGTGCCAGCAGTGAAGCGAGGGGTTACACAGATACGCAGTATTTT
CDR3 protein: CASSEARGYTDTQYF

clone size: .
J gene: TRBJ2-2
D gene: .
V gene: TRBV7-2
CDR3 DNA: TGTGCCAGCAGCTTAGCCTCAGGGGACACCGGGGAGCTGTTTTTT
CDR3 protein: CASSLASGDTGELFF

clone size: .
J gene: TRBJ2-5
D gene: .
V gene: TRBV19
CDR3 DNA: TGTGCCAGTAGTATAGCGTGGGTAGAGACCCAGTACTTC
CDR3 protein: CASSIAWVETQYF

clone size: .
J gene: TRBJ2-2
D gene: .
V gene: TRBV5-4
CDR3 DNA: TGTGCCAGCAGCTTGATAGACACCGGGGAGCTGTTTTTT
CDR3 protein: CASSLIDTGELFF

clone size: .
J gene: TRBJ2-1
D gene: TRBD2
V gene: TRBV18
CDR3 DNA: TGTGCCAGCTCACCAGGGCTAGCGGGAGGTAGAGTTTATGAGCAGTTCTTC
CDR3 protein: CASSPGLAGGRVYEQFF

clone size: .
J gene: TRBJ1-5
D gene: .
V gene: TRBV27
CDR3 DNA: TGTGCCAGCAGCCGGACAGAGGGACAGCCCCAGCATTTT
CDR3 protein: CASSRTEGQPQHF

clone size: .
J gene: TRBJ2-7
D gene: .
V gene: TRBV7-9
CDR3 DNA: TGTGCCAGCAGTTCAAGGACAACCAAAACCTACGAGCAGTACTTC
CDR3 protein: CASSSRTTKTYEQYF

clone size: .
J gene: TRBJ1-4
D gene: TRBD1
V gene: TRBV5-1
CDR3 DNA: TGCGCCAGCAGCAGGACGGGACAGGGGGAAAAACTGTTTTTT
CDR3 protein: CASSRTGQGEKLFF

clone size: .
J gene: TRBJ2-5
D gene: TRBD2
V gene: TRBV7-6
CDR3 DNA: TGTGCCAGCAGACCCATTAGCGGGAGGGAAGAGACCCAGTACTTC
CDR3 protein: CASRPISGREETQYF

clone size: .
J gene: TRBJ2-1
D gene: TRBD2
V gene: TRBV19
CDR3 DNA: TGTGCCTCTCACGGAGCGGGAATCTACAATGAGCAGTTCTTC
CDR3 protein: CASHGAGIYNEQFF

clone size: .
J gene: TRBJ2-1
D gene: .
V gene: TRBV21-1
CDR3 DNA: TGTGCCAGCAGCAAAGTTAAGACTAGCGGAAGTACAGAGCAGTTCTTC
CDR3 protein: CASSKVKTSGSTEQFF

clone size: .
J gene: TRBJ1-5
D gene: .
V gene: TRBV10-3
CDR3 DNA: TGTGCCTCGGGCAAGGAAGGCAATCAGCCCCAGCATTTT
CDR3 protein: CASGKEGNQPQHF

clone size: .
J gene: TRBJ2-7
D gene: TRBD2
V gene: TRBV5-1
CDR3 DNA: TGCGCCAGCAGCGTGACTAGCGGGAGCAACGAGCAGTACTTC
CDR3 protein: CASSVTSGSNEQYF

clone size: .
J gene: TRBJ1-1
D gene: .
V gene: TRBV5-1
CDR3 DNA: TGCGCCAGCAGCTTGGGTGGGGCCCCGAACACTGAAGCTTTCTTT
CDR3 protein: CASSLGGAPNTEAFF

clone size: once
J gene: TRBJ1-3
D gene: TRBD1
V gene: TRBV6-5
CDR3 DNA: TGTGCCAGCAGTTACAGGCGGACAGGGTCAGGAAACACCATATATTTT
CDR3 protein: CASSYRRTGSGNTIYF

clone size: .
J gene: TRBJ2-7
D gene: .
V gene: TRBV10-3
CDR3 DNA: TGTGCCATCAGCCCCCGGGGTGGCGCCACCTACGAGCAGTACTTC
CDR3 protein: CAISPRGGATYEQYF

clone size: few
J gene: TRBJ1-2
D gene: .
V gene: TRBV9
CDR3 DNA: TGTGCCAGCAGCGTAGACCCCTCCTATGGCTACACCTTC
CDR3 protein: CASSVDPSYGYTF

clone size: .
J gene: TRBJ2-1
D gene: TRBD2
V gene: TRBV9
CDR3 DNA: TGTGCCAGCAGCGTAGGGCTAGCGGGGGCTGCGAGCTCCTACAATGAGCAGTTCTTC
CDR3 protein: CASSVGLAGAASSYNEQFF

clone size: .
J gene: TRBJ1-1
D gene: .
V gene: TRBV19
CDR3 DNA: TGTGCCAGCTCTCCCACGGGAGCGAACACTGAAGCTTTCTTT
CDR3 protein: CASSPTGANTEAFF

clone size: .
J gene: TRBJ2-5
D gene: TRBD2
V gene: TRBV3-1/TRBV3-2
CDR3 DNA: TGTGCCAGCAGCCAAGTGTCTAGCGGGGTGCAAGAGACCCAGTACTTC
CDR3 protein: CASSQVSSGVQETQYF

clone size: .
J gene: TRBJ1-6
D gene: .
V gene: TRBV27
CDR3 DNA: TGTGCCAGCAGTTGGCAGAGCAATAATTCACCCCTCCACTTT
CDR3 protein: CASSWQSNNSPLHF

clone size: few
J gene: TRBJ2-7
D gene: .
V gene: TRBV27
CDR3 DNA: TGTGCCAGCAGTTTTATTGGGGCAGGGTCTGGCGAGCAGTACTTC
CDR3 protein: CASSFIGAGSGEQYF

clone size: .
J gene: TRBJ2-7
D gene: TRBD2
V gene: TRBV13
CDR3 DNA: TGTGCCAGCAGCTTAATTGGCGGGAGGTCCTACGAGCAGTACTTC
CDR3 protein: CASSLIGGRSYEQYF